This TCR beta chain was profiled in a study of long-term antiretroviral therapy in people with HIV. Study results and caveats: In the period from the mid-2000s to the late 2010s, blood was collected, possibly under older ART regimens. Clones that had undergone expansion before ART prevailed in the repertoire throughout all time points. Repertoires from HIV showed CDR3 length ranges narrower than those of controls.

This clone was seen just once. The antigen remains unidentified. Trimming pared 3 bases from V and 3 bases from J, leaving 9 bases between. CDR1 and CDR2 from the germline V gene are SGHRS and YFSETQ. This CDR3 has 14 amino acids. Researchers report immunoSEQ v3.0 was run at survey level. Only in-frame clones appear in the TCRdb table, and some are missing; sequencing was by immunoSEQ multiplex PCR. The repertoire holds some 17,000 clones, with around 79% as singletons. There were no participants with HIV treated outside the United States. The genes are TRBV5-1 and TRBJ2-2; D possibly corresponds to TRBD1 (6 bases). This receptor was obtained from a young man with HIV. The source material was unsorted PBMCs, sampled at the start of antiretroviral therapy. CDR3 in DNA: TGCGCCAGCAGCTGGAGGACAGACACCGGGGAGCTGTTTTTT. As protein: CASSWRTDTGELFF. Variable domain in full (rest from reference TRBV5-1 and TRBJ2-2): KAGVTQTPRYLIKTRGQQVTLSCSPISGHRSVSWYQQTPGQGLQFLFEYFSETQRNKGNFPGRFSGRQFSNSRSEMNVSTLELGDSALYLCASSWRTDTGELFFGEGSRLTVL.